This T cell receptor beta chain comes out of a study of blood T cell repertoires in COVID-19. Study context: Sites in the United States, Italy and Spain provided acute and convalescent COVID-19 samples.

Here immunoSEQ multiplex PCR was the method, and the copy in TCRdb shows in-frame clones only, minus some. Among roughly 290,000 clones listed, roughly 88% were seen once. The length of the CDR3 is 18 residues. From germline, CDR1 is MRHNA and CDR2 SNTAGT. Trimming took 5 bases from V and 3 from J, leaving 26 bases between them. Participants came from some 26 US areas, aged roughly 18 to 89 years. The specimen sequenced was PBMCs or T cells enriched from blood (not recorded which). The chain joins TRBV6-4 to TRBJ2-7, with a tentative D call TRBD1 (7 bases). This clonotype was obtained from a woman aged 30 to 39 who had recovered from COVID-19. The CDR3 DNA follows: TGTGCCAGCAGTCTCTGGGGGACAGCCTCATCGCGGGGCTACGAGCAGTACTTC. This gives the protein CASSLWGTASSRGYEQYF.